This T cell receptor beta chain originates from a study of shared clonotypes between healthy human individuals (dated by TCRdb to about 2020). At the level of the whole study: The cohort comprised a couple of women and three men aged 18 to 49 years. Different laboratories and diverse techniques were used to prepare libraries and sequence TCR repertoires, to increase sequencing depth and limit assay-specific biases. The study deeply sequenced blood TCR repertoires of about five healthy adults to estimate repertoire size and the extent of clonotype sharing between individuals. For each donor, CD4 naive and CD4 memory were each run on three plates, CD8 naive on two plates, and CD8 memory on one plate. Leukapheresis yielded between about 0.94 and 8.9 billion PBMCs per donor. The full study reports these points: Larger estimated clonotype richness was generally found for naive subsets than for memory subsets. The genetic and exposure-history diversity represented was limited by the small number of donors. Compared with non-shared clonotypes, clonotypes shared by all four sorted-subset donors had higher generation probabilities. When a handful of donors were compared, the shared fraction of clonotypes was around 5% for naive CD4, less than 4% for naive CD8, 2.3% for memory CD4, and less than 0.45% for memory CD8. Incomplete sequencing was indicated by rarefaction of sorted-subset datasets, despite the large sequencing depth. Based on pairwise subsampling, the degree of clonotype sharing among donors was expected to be affected by sequencing depth. Sampling was restricted to blood, and TCR repertoires in tissues likely differ from the TCR repertoires found in blood.

Using the deep immunoSEQ assay, TCR CDR3 regions were amplified from genomic DNA by multiplex PCR. Extracted genomic DNA from each cell subset was spread evenly across all wells of several immunoSEQ 96-well plates, with each plate serving as a replicate. Each replicate PCR for sorted subsets received roughly 0.2 ug genomic DNA, equal to some 32,000 T cell genomes. The purified libraries were quantified using a Qubit 3.0 fluorometer, sized with a Bioanalyzer 2100, and then quantified again using the KAPA Library Quantification kit. A separate single-read 150-cycle Illumina NextSeq 550 flow cell was used to sequence each immunoSEQ 96-well plate. As for how the authors treated the data: Because the immunoSEQ output included only junctional sequences and no quality scores, the filtering could not be the same as the filtering used for full-length reads. Sequences were annotated with PyIR, a Python wrapper for IgBLAST v1.9, and V/J genes and CDR3 were assigned using IMGT germline references. Any read was removed if the V/J assignment was weak (E-value above 1e-6), the CDR3 was missing, or the read contained stop codons, out-of-frame junctions, or ambiguous translated residues. V3J clonotypes were defined as sequences sharing an identical inferred V gene, J gene, and CDR3 amino acid sequence. Percentage overlap between repertoires was calculated by dividing the number of shared unique clonotypes by the size of the smaller repertoire. Richness of each repertoire was evaluated using RTK rarefaction, the Chao1 estimator, and Recon v2.1 estimates of unobserved clonotypes. Generation probabilities were computed with OLGA for all TCRbeta clonotypes obtained by the gDNA method from four donors. Drawn from immuneACCESS, this table holds only the in-frame rearrangements with V and J called that TCRdb kept. Clones are partly lost; checked studies trace under half to an unresolved V gene and leave the rest unexplained. V and J calls plus clone size are reproduced from that table; the DNA served to infer D and trimming. The sample includes millions of clones, with roughly 92% observed a single time. In total, the top ten clones hold roughly 0.13% of the sample.

From the germline V gene (reference sequence), CDR1 is GTSNPN and CDR2 is SVGIG. The CDR3 contains 12 residues, cysteine and phenylalanine counted. The read is trimmed to its CDR3 DNA, 36 bases read in frame from base 1. From V the trimming removes 4 bases and from J it removes 8 bases, while the gene matches leave 4 bases of the junction unaccounted for. Note on this clone: There is no known antigen for this receptor. No base quality information exists; no much larger clone differs at one position.

The donors were healthy, HIV-negative adults who had no recently reported acute infections or vaccinations. Every donor was a Caucasian adult residing in Nashville, Tennessee, USA. CD4+ T cells were enriched through magnetic negative selection, after which naive cells were positively selected on CD45RA and the remaining negative fraction served as the memory subset. Blood was obtained by leukapheresis, after which PBMCs were separated by Ficoll-Histopaque density gradient centrifugation and cryopreserved in liquid nitrogen vapor phase. Analytical flow cytometry was used to check the purity and quantity of each magnetically sorted T cell population. Genomic DNA was isolated from each sorted fraction and quantified by UV absorbance on a Nanodrop 2000c.

Material: naive CD4+ T cells sorted from blood. In the paper's terms, the cell subset or site label means: CD45RA+ positively selected. The chain joins TRBV30 to TRBJ1-1, with 10 junctional bases fitting TRBD1. This sequence originates from a man aged 18-30 years in good health. The DNA sequence is as follows: TGTGCCTGGACGACAGGGGGCGGAGAAGCTTTCTTT. It translates as CAWTTGGGEAFF.